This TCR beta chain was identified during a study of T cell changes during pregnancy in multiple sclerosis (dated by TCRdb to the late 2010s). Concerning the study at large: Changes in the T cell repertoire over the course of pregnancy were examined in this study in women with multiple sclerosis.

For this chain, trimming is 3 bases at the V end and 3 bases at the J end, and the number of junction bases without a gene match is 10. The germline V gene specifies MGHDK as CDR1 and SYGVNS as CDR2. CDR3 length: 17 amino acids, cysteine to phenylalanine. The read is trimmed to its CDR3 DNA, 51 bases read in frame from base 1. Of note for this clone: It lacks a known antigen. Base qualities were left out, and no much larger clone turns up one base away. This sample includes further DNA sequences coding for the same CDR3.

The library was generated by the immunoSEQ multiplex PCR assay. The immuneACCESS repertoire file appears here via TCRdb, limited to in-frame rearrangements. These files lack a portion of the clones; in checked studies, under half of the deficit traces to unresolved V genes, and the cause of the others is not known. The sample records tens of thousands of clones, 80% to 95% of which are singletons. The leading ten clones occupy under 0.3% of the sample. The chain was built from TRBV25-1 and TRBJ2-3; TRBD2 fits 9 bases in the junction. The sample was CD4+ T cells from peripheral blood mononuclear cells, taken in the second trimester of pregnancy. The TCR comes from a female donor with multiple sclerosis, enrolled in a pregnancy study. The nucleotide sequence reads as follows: TGTGCCAGCAGTGAGCGGGGGGGTACAGGGTCGACAGATACGCAGTATTTT. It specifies CASSERGGTGSTDTQYF.